The text below deals with one T cell receptor beta chain. Its antigen is unknown. Base qualities are missing; no much larger clone stands one base away. The sample is drawn from a study of blood T cell repertoires in COVID-19 (dated by TCRdb to the early 2020s). Background on the whole study: Collaborator samples came from the United States, Italy and Spain and covered acute and convalescent phases of COVID-19. The prospective study material was composed of cDNA or gDNA derived from T cells, B-cell-depleted T cells, or PBMCs. The dataset comprised deeply sampled blood TCRbeta repertoires from subjects exposed to, actively infected with, or recovered from COVID-19. A freely available public database, intended as a resource for researchers studying the immune response to SARS-CoV-2, is where the repertoires were released. The samples were drawn from two sources: the first 160 participants of the ongoing ImmuneRACE study, and 1,254 subjects contributed by 6 global collaborators. Nearly every sample came with metadata listing a de-identified subject ID, COVID-19 status, age in years and sex. HLA class I and class II types, where available, came from metadata supplied by the sample provider rather than from assay-based typing. Broader findings and caveats from the paper: Clinical and demographic metadata were provided uncurated, with the amount varying by source and participant.

Whole blood was collected in K2EDTA tubes by collaborating institutions according to the institutions' own protocols. For TCRbeta analysis, collaborator samples were shipped as frozen whole blood, as isolated PBMCs, or as DNA extracted from either sample type. V and J are trimmed by 7 bases and 4 bases, and the gene matches miss 9 bases of the junction. The CDR3 runs 15 amino acids, cysteine and phenylalanine included. Only CDR3 DNA remains: 45 bases, in frame from the first base. CDR1 and CDR2, per the germline V gene, are SNHLY and FYNNEI. TCRbeta CDR3 regions were amplified from genomic DNA using the immunoSEQ Assay, a bias-controlled multiplex PCR. Under the source paper's analysis protocol: The number of nucleated cells in each sample was estimated from the amplification of reference gene primers within the assay. To quantify the absolute abundance of each unique TCRbeta CDR3 rearrangement, sequence reads were collapsed and filtered. For each sample, productive Simpson clonality was calculated by taking the square root of Simpson's diversity index across productive rearrangements. Held by TCRdb, this immuneACCESS table contains in-frame sequences only and omits some clones. Under half of the omission traces to an unresolved V gene where checked; the cause of the rest is unknown. V, J and clone size are those of that table, while D and trimming were read from the DNA. This sample comprises 310,000 or so clones, about 83% of them detected only once. The ten largest clones capture roughly 1.3% of the sample.

This receptor was identified in a woman aged 50 to 60 with acute or convalescent COVID-19. Sequenced sample: peripheral blood. This receptor chain uses TRBV2 and TRBJ1-4, and 7 bases in between align with TRBD1. In nucleotides, the sequence is TGTGCCAGCAACGCCGACAGGGCCGATAATGAAAAACTGTTTTTT. This translates into CASNADRADNEKLFF.